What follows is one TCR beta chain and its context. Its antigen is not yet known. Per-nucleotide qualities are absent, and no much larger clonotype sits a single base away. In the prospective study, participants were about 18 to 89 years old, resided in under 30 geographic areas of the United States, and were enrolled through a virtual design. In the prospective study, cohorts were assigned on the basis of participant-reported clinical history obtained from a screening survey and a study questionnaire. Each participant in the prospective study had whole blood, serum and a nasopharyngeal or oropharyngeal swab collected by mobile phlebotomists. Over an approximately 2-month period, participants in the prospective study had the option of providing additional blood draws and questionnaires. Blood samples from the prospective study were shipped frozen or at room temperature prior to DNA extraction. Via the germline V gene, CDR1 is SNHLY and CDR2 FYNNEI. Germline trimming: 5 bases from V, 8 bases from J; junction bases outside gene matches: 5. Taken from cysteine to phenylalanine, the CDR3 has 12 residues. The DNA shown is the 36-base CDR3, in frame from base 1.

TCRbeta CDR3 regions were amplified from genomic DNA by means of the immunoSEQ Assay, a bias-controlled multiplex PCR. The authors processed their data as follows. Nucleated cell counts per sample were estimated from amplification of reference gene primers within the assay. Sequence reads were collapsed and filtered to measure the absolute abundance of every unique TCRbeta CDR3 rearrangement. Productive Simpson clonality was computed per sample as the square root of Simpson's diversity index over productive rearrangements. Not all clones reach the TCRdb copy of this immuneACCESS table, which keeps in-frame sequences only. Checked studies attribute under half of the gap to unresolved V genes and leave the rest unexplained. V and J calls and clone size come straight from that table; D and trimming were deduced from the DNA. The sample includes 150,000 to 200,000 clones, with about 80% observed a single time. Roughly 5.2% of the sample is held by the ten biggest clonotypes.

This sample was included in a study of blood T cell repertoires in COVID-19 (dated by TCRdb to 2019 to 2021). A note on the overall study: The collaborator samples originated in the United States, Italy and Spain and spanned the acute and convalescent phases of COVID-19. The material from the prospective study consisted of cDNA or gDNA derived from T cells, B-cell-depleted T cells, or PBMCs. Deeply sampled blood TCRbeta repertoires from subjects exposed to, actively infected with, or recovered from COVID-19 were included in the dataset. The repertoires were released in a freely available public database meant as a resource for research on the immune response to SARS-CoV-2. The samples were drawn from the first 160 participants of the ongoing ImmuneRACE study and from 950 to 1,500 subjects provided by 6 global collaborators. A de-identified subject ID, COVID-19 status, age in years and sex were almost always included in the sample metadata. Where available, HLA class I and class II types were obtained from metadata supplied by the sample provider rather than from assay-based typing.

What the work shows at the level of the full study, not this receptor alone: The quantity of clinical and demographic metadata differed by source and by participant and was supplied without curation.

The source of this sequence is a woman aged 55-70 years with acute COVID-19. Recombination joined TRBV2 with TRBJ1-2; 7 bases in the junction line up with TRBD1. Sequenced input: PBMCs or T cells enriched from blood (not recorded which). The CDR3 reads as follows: CASSRQGSGYTF. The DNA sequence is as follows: TGTGCCAGCAGTCGACAGGGCTCCGGCTACACCTTC.